Below are 3 T cell receptor beta chains sequenced from a single sample in a study of cytomegalovirus exposure and HLA in healthy donors. The PCR ran on 60 Vbeta and 13 Jbeta primers. Libraries were prepared by immunoSEQ multiplex PCR; TCRdb keeps only in-frame clonotypes and omits some of them. The sample data list over 100,000 clones. Input material: PBMCs. The receptors were sampled from a middle-aged man in good health and CMV-seropositive.

The V and J genes are TRBV2 and TRBJ2-3; D unclear. The CDR3 is made up of 14 amino acids. Germline CDR1 SNHLY, CDR2 FYNNEI. Trimming removed 2 bases from V and 2 bases from J, with 8 bases in between. This CDR3 reads CASSERVNTDTQYF. The CDR3 bases are TGTGCCAGCAGTGAACGCGTAAACACAGATACGCAGTATTTT.

To note about this clone: The same CDR3 also results from other DNA sequences found in this sample. The rearrangement joins TRBV29-1 to TRBJ2-7; 8 bases match TRBD1. V lost 6 bases and J lost 1; bases outside the gene matches: 2. This CDR3 comprises 12 residues. Germline CDR1 is SQVTM and CDR2 is ANQGSEA. CDR3 loop: CSVRQGSYEQYF. DNA of the CDR3: TGCAGCGTGAGACAGGGGTCCTACGAGCAGTACTTC.

The CDR3 is CSVAPGDRAYGYTF. CDR3 bases: TGCAGCGTCGCCCCAGGGGACAGGGCCTATGGCTACACCTTC. The chain joins TRBV29-1 to TRBJ1-2; 9 positions match TRBD1. The germline CDR1 and CDR2 sequences are SQVTM and ANQGSEA. The CDR3 consists of 14 residues. The V and J ends lost 6 bases and 4 bases, in that order; junction bases with no gene match: 9.